This note documents a single T cell receptor (beta chain) sequence. With 6 bases removed from V and 3 bases from J, the gap between germline ends came to 5 bases. Germline CDR1 and CDR2: DFQATT and SNEGSKA (reference sequence). The CDR3 runs to 10 residues. Per the study methods: Cell counts per sample came from amplifying reference gene primers. Profiled with immunoSEQ multiplex PCR; TCRdb holds only in-frame clones, not every one. V, J and clone size are those of that table, while D and trimming were read from the DNA. Here the sample spans around 86,000 clones, approximately 88% being singletons. These data originate in a study of blood T cell repertoires in COVID-19. Study context: Specimens from acute and convalescent COVID-19 originated in the United States, Italy and Spain. T cells, B-cell-depleted T cells, or PBMCs supplied cDNA or gDNA.

The sample comprised peripheral blood. This receptor was obtained from a human donor in a cohort sampled during active COVID-19. The chain couples TRBV20-1 to TRBJ1-1, with D hard to call. CDR3 sequence (DNA): TGCAGTGCCACGGACACTGAAGCTTTCTTT. It encodes CSATDTEAFF.